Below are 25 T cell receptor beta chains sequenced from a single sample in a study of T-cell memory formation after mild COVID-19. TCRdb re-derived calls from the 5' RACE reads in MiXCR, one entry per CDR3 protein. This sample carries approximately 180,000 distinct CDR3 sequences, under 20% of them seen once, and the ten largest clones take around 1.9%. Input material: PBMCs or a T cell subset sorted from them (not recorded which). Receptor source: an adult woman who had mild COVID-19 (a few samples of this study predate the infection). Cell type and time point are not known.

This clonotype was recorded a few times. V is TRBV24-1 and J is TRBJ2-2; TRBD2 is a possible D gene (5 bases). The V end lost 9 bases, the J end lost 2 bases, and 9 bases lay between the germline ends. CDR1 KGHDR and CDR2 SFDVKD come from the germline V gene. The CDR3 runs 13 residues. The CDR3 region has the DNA TGTGCCACCTGGAGCGGAAACACCGGGGAGCTGTTTTTT. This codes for CATWSGNTGELFF.

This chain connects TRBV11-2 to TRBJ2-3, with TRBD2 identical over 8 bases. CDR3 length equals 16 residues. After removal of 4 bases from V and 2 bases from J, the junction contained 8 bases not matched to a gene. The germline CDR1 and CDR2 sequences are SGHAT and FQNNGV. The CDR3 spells CASSSRGGTFTDTQYF. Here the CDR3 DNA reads TGTGCCAGCAGCTCACGGGGGGGCACATTCACAGATACGCAGTATTTT.

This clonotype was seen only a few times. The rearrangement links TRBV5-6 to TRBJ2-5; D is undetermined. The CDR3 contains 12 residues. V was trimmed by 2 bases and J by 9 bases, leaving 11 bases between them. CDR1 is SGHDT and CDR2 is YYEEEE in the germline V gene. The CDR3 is CASSFASPAQYF. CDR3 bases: TGTGCCAGCAGCTTTGCGTCTCCGGCCCAGTACTTC. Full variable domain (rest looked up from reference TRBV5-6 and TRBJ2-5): DAGVTQSPTHLIKTRGQQVTLRCSPKSGHDTVSWYQQALGQGPQFIFQYYEEEERQRGNFPDRFSGHQFPNYSSELNVNALLLGDSALYLCASSFASPAQYFGPGTRLLVL.

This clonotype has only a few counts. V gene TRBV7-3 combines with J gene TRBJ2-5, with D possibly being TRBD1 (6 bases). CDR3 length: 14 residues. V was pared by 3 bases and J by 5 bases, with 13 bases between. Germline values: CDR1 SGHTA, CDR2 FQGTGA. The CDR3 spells CASSFQGGRETQYF. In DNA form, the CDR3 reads TGTGCCAGCAGCTTTCAAGGGGGTAGGGAGACCCAGTACTTC.

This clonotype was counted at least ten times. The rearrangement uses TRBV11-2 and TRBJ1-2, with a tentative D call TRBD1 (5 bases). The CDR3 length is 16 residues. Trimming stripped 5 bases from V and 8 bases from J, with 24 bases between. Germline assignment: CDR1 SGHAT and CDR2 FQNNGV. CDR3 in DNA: TGTGCCAGCAGCCTTAGGAACGCTGGGACCCTAGGGGGCTACACCTTC. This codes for CASSLRNAGTLGGYTF. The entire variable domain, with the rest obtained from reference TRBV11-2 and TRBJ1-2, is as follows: EAGVAQSPRYKIIEKRQSVAFWCNPISGHATLYWYQQILGQGPKLLIQFQNNGVVDDSQLPKDRFSAERLKGVDSTLKIQPAKLEDSAVYLCASSLRNAGTLGGYTFGSGTRLTVV.

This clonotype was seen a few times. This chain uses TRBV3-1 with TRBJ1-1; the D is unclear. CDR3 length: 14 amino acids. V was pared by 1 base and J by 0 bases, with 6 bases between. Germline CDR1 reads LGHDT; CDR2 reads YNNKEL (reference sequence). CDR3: CASSQVALNTEAFF. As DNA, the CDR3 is TGTGCCAGCAGCCAAGTCGCTCTGAACACTGAAGCTTTCTTT.

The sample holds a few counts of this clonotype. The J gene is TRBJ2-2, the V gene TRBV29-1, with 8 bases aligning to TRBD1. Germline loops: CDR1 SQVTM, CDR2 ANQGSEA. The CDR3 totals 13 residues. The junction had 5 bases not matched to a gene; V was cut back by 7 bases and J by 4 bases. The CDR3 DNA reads TGCAGCGCGGACAGGGTCAGCACCGGGGAGCTGTTTTTT. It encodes CSADRVSTGELFF.

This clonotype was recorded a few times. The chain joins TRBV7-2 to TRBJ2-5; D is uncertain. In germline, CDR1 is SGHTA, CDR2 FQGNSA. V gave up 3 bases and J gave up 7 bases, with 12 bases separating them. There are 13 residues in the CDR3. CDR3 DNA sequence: TGTGCCAGCAGCTTTGCTCCCACGGGGACCCAGTACTTC. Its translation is CASSFAPTGTQYF. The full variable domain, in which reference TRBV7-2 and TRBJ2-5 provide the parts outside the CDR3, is GAGVSQSPSNKVTEKGKDVELRCDPISGHTALYWYRQSLGQGLEFLIYFQGNSAPDKSGLPSDRFSAERTGGSVSTLTIQRTQQEDSAVYLCASSFAPTGTQYFGPGTRLLVL.

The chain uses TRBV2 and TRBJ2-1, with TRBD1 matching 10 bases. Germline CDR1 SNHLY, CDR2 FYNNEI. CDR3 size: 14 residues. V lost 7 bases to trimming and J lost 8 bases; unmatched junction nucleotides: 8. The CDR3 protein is CASTRDRGSDEQFF. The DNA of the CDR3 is TGTGCCAGCACTCGGGACAGGGGTTCGGATGAGCAGTTCTTC. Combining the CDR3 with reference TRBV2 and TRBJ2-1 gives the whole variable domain EPEVTQTPSHQVTQMGQEVILRCVPISNHLYFYWYRQILGQKVEFLVSFYNNEISEKSEIFDDQFSVERPDGSNFTLKIRSTKLEDSAMYFCASTRDRGSDEQFFGPGTRLTVL.

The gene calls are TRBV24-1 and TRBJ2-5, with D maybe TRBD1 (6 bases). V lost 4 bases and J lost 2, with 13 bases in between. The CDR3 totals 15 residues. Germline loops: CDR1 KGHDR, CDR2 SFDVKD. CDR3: CATSEGRGNQETQYF. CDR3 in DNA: TGTGCCACCAGTGAAGGAAGGGGGAATCAAGAGACCCAGTACTTC.

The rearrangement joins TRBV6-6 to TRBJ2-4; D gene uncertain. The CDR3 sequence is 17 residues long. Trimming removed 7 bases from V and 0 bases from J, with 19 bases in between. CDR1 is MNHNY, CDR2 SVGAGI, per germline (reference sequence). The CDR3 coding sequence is TGTGCCAGCATCGGAAGGAGTTCCTCCATAGCCAAAAACATTCAGTACTTC. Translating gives CASIGRSSSIAKNIQYF.

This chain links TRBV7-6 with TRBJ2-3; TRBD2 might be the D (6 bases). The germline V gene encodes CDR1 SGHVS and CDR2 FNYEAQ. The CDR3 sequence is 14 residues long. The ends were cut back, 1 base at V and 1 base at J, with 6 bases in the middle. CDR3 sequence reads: CASSLERGTDTQYF. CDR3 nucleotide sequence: TGTGCCAGCAGCTTAGAGCGGGGCACAGATACGCAGTATTTT.

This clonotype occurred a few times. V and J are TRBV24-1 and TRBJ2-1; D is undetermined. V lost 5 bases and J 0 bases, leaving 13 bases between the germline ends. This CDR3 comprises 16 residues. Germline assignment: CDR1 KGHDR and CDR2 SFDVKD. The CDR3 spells CATSAGRGSSYNEQFF. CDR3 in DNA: TGTGCCACCAGTGCCGGGCGCGGTAGCTCCTACAATGAGCAGTTCTTC.

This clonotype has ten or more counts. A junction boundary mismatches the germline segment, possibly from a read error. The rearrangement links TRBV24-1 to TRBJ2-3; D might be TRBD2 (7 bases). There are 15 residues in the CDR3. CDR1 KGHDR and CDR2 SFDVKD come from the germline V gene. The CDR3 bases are TGTGCCATCAGTGAGGGGGGGCAAGGCACAGATACGCAGTATTTT. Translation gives CAISEGGQGTDTQYF.

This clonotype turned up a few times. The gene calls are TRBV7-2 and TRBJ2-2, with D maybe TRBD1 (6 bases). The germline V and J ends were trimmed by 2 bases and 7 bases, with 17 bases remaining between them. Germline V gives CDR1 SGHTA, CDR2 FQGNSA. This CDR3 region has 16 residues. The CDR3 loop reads CASSLSLVRGRGELFF. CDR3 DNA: TGTGCCAGCAGCTTAAGCTTGGTCAGGGGACGCGGGGAGCTGTTTTTT.

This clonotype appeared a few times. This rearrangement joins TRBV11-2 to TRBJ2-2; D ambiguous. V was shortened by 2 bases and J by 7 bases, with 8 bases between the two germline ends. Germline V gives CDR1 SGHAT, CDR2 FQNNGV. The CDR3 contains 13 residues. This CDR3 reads CASSLQVFGELFF. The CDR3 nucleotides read TGTGCCAGCAGCTTACAGGTTTTCGGGGAGCTGTTTTTT.

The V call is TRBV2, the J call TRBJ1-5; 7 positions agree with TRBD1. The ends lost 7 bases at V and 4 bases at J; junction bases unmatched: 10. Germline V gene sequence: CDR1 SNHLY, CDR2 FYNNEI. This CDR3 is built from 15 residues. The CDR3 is CASKRDRVKNQPQHF. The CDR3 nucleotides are TGTGCCAGCAAACGCGACAGGGTTAAGAATCAGCCCCAGCATTTT.

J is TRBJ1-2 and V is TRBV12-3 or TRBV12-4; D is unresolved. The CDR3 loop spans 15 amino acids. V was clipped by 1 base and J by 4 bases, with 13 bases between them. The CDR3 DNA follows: TGTGCCAGCAGTTTAGACCGCCGGGGAGCCTATGGCTACACCTTC. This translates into CASSLDRRGAYGYTF.

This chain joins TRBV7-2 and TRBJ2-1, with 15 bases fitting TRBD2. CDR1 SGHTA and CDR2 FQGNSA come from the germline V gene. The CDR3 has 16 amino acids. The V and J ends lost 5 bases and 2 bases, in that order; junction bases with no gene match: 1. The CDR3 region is CASSGLAGGPYNEQFF. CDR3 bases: TGTGCCAGCAGCGGACTAGCGGGAGGGCCCTACAATGAGCAGTTCTTC.

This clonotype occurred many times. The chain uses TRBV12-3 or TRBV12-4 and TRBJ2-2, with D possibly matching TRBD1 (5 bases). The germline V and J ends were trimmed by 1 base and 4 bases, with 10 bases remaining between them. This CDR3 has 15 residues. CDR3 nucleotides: TGTGCCAGCAGTTTAGTGTCCAGGGTCACCGGGGAGCTGTTTTTT. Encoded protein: CASSLVSRVTGELFF.

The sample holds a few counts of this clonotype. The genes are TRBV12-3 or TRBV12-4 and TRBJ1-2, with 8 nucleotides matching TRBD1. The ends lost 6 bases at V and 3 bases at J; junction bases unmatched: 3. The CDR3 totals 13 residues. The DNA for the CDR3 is TGTGCCAGCAGCCGACAGGGGCACTATGGCTACACCTTC. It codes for CASSRQGHYGYTF.

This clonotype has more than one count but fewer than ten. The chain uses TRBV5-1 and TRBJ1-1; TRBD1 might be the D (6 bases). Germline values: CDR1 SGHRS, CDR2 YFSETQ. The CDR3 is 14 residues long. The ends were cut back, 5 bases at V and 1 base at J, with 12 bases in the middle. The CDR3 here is CASSRQGRNTEAFF. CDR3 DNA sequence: TGCGCCAGCAGTCGGCAGGGGCGGAACACTGAAGCTTTCTTT.

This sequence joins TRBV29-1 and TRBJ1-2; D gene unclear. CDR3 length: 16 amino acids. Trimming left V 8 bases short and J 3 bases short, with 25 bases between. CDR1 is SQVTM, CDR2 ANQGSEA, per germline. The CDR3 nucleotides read TGCAGCCCCGGTCCACCTTTAATCGTTGGGTACTATGGCTACACCTTC. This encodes CSPGPPLIVGYYGYTF.

DNA of the CDR3: TGTGCCAGCTCACCACAGGGGATAGGCACAGATACGCAGTATTTT. Translated, it gives CASSPQGIGTDTQYF. V gene TRBV18 combines with J gene TRBJ2-3; TRBD1 is a possible D gene (5 bases). CDR3 length equals 15 residues. Germline V gene data show CDR1 as KGHSH and CDR2 as LQKENI. V was trimmed by 1 base and J by 1 base, leaving 9 bases between them. Together with reference TRBV18 and TRBJ2-3, the CDR3 gives the full variable domain: NAGVMQNPRHLVRRRGQEARLRCSPMKGHSHVYWYRQLPEEGLKFMVYLQKENIIDESGMPKERFSAEFPKEGPSILRIQQVVRGDSAAYFCASSPQGIGTDTQYFGPGTRLTVL.

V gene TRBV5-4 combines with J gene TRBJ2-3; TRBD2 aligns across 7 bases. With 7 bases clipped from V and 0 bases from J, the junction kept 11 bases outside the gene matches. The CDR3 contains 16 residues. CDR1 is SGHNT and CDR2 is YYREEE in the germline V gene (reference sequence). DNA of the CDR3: TGTGCCAGCTTACCCTCGGCGGGGGTGAGCACAGATACGCAGTATTTT. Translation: CASLPSAGVSTDTQYF.